This is a list of T cell receptor beta chains from one sample in a study of T cell responses to AZD1222 COVID-19 vaccine. Here immunoSEQ multiplex PCR was the method, and the copy in TCRdb shows in-frame clones only, minus some. This sample has about 130,000 clones, with roughly 90% found just once. This specimen consisted of peripheral blood, obtained on day 0 of AZD1222 vaccination. Receptors were obtained from an adult in good health. CDR3s include the opening cysteine and the closing phenylalanine or tryptophan. The D gene is left open where the match is weak. Rows give clone size only sometimes, using once, few, many, or a class for an expanded clone.

j_call clone_size d_call v_call cdr3_nt cdr3_aa
TRBJ1-2 . TRBD1 TRBV7-3 TGTGCCAGCAGCTTAAGCGGACAGGGGGTAAACTATGGCTACACCTTC CASSLSGQGVNYGYTF
TRBJ2-1 . . TRBV6-5 TGTGCCAGCAGTCCCGGACGAGAAGTCCATGAGCAGTTCTTC CASSPGREVHEQFF
TRBJ1-4 . . TRBV4-3 TGCGCCAGCAGCCAAGGGGCGTCAGGACGTCCTGCAACTAATGAAAAACTGTTTTTT CASSQGASGRPATNEKLFF
TRBJ1-2 . . TRBV25-1 TGTGCCAGCAGTGGGGGACGCAACTATGGCTACACCTTC CASSGGRNYGYTF
TRBJ1-2 . TRBD1 TRBV6-5 TGTGCCAGTTCGCAGGGGGATGGCTACACCTTC CASSQGDGYTF
TRBJ1-3 . . TRBV18 TGTGCCAGCTCACCTCAAGTACCCGGAAACACCATATATTTT CASSPQVPGNTIYF
TRBJ2-2 . TRBD1 TRBV9 TGTGCCAGCAGCGTAGATCGGACAGGACTTACTAACACCGGGGAGCTGTTTTTT CASSVDRTGLTNTGELFF
TRBJ1-1 . . TRBV7-2 TGTGCCAGCAGCTTAGGAGACAGACTAAAGCAGAACACTGAAGCTTTCTTT CASSLGDRLKQNTEAFF
TRBJ2-1 . TRBD2 TRBV7-9 TGTGCCAGCAGCTTCGCCGGGATAGCGGGGTCGTACAATGAGCAGTTCTTC CASSFAGIAGSYNEQFF
TRBJ2-7 . . TRBV7-2 TGTGCCAGCAGCGCGGCAGGCCAGTCCACTCTCTACGAGCAGTACTTC CASSAAGQSTLYEQYF
TRBJ1-1 . . TRBV6-5 TGTGCCAGCAGTTACGGGGAGGGAGACACTGAAGCTTTCTTT CASSYGEGDTEAFF
TRBJ2-2 . TRBD1 TRBV7-2 TGTGCCAGCAGCTTAAGAGGGACAGGGGTTATATTGACCGGGGAGCTGTTTTTT CASSLRGTGVILTGELFF
TRBJ1-2 once . TRBV5-1 TGCGCCAGCAGCTTGATCTGGACAGCAAAGGATGGCTACACCTTC CASSLIWTAKDGYTF
TRBJ1-4 . TRBD1 TRBV10-3 TGTGCCATCAGTGAGGGGACAGTGAATGAAAAACTGTTTTTT CAISEGTVNEKLFF
TRBJ2-2 . . TRBV19 TGTGCCAGTAGTCGGGACACGAACACCGGGGAGCTGTTTTTT CASSRDTNTGELFF
TRBJ2-5 . . TRBV5-1 TGCGCCAGCAGTTCCGCAGGAGAGACCCAGTACTTC CASSSAGETQYF
TRBJ1-2 . TRBD1 TRBV24-1 TGTGCCACCAGTGAAACCGGGACAGGGAGGTATGGCTACACCTTC CATSETGTGRYGYTF
TRBJ1-1 . . TRBV7-9 TGTGCCAGCAGCACACAGATGAACACTGAAGCTTTCTTT CASSTQMNTEAFF
TRBJ2-7 . . TRBV5-6 TGTGCCAGCAGCTTGCAGGGGGGCACCCACGAGCAGTACTTC CASSLQGGTHEQYF
TRBJ2-7 . . TRBV29-1 TGCAGCGTTCTCGTGGGAGGCTACGAGCAGTACTTC CSVLVGGYEQYF